The 10 T cell receptor beta chains in this list originate from one sample, sequenced in a study of human T cells and chemical hapten exposure. TCRdb re-analysed the RACE reads in MiXCR, keeping a single row per CDR3 protein. This sample has over 300,000 distinct CDR3 sequences; roughly 4.6% occur once, and the top ten carry 2.5% to 3%. Time point denoted: pre-sensitization, week 0. Treatment of the sample: therapeutic diphenylcyclopropenone sensitization with weekly scalp DPC. Sequenced here: whole blood, sampled in connection with sensitization to the hapten diphenylcyclopropenone (DPC). The receptors were sampled from a woman aged 50 to 60 with alopecia areata. Some clones in this sample may be carry-over from other donors' samples.

This clonotype was picked up many times. The rearrangement uses TRBV29-1 and TRBJ2-2; unclear D gene. Germline CDR1 reads SQVTM; CDR2 reads ANQGSEA. Trimming stripped 6 bases from V and 7 bases from J, with 6 bases between. The CDR3 contains 10 residues. The CDR3 loop is CSVTDGELFF. CDR3 nucleotides: TGCAGCGTCACTGACGGGGAGCTGTTTTTT.

This clonotype was seen many times. The genes are TRBV12-2 and TRBJ1-4; TRBD1 is the table's D call, not checked against the DNA. TRBV12-2 is classified as a pseudogene. The length of the CDR3 is 17 residues. CDR3 amino acids: CASRLGGTSVTYEKLFF. In DNA form, the CDR3 reads TGTGCAAGTCGCTTAGGGGGGACATCTGTTACCTATGAAAAACTGTTTTTT.

This clonotype has a count of ten or more. The chain joins TRBV25-1 to TRBJ2-6, with unresolved D. Deletions cut 6 bases from V and 0 bases from J, with 12 bases between. The CDR3 has 16 amino acids. Germline CDR1 and CDR2: MGHDK and SYGVNS. The CDR3 coding sequence is TGTGCCAGCAGCCCGGGCCTACTCTCTGGGGCCAACGTCCTGACTTTC. It encodes CASSPGLLSGANVLTF.

There are many counts of this clonotype. J is TRBJ1-6 and V is TRBV7-2; D not certain. This CDR3 contains 13 residues. CDR1 is SGHTA and CDR2 is FQGNSA in the germline V gene. Deletions cut 1 base from V and 9 bases from J, with 7 bases between. CDR3 in DNA: TGTGCCAGCAGCTTAGGACCGGGTTCACCCCTCCACTTT. It is translated as CASSLGPGSPLHF.

This clonotype was seen more than once but under ten times. The CDR3 here is CASSPLQGIYTDTQYF. In DNA, the CDR3 is TGTGCCAGCAGCCCCCTTCAGGGGATCTACACAGATACGCAGTATTTT. The rearrangement joins TRBV7-6 to TRBJ2-3; possible D gene TRBD1, 6 bases. The V and J ends lost 5 bases and 2 bases respectively, with 17 bases between them. Germline CDR1 is SGHVS and CDR2 is FNYEAQ. This CDR3 comprises 16 residues.

This clonotype was seen at least ten times. J is TRBJ2-5 and V is TRBV5-1; the D is unclear. V was shortened by 1 base and J by 1 base, with 5 bases between the two germline ends. This CDR3 is built from 13 residues. The V gene's germline CDR1 is SGHRS and CDR2 YFSETQ. In nucleotides, the CDR3 is TGCGCCAGCAGCTTGTATGCCCAAGAGACCCAGTACTTC. Residues: CASSLYAQETQYF.

There are many counts of this clonotype. J is TRBJ2-4 and V is TRBV13; maybe TRBD2 (6 bases). Germline V gives CDR1 PRHDT, CDR2 FYEKMQ (reference sequence). The CDR3 runs 18 residues. With 0 bases removed from V and 1 base from J, the gap between germline ends came to 16 bases. The CDR3 DNA sequence: TGTGCCAGCAGCTTAGGGGCTAGCGCCGCTAACGCCAAAAACATTCAGTACTTC. Protein: CASSLGASAANAKNIQYF.

This chain uses TRBV25-1 with TRBJ1-2; 8 nucleotides match TRBD1. Unmatched junction bases numbered 11, after V lost 5 bases and J lost 0 bases. The CDR3 extends over 17 amino acids. The germline V gene has CDR1 MGHDK and CDR2 SYGVNS. The CDR3 is CASSPATGAASNYGYTF. The DNA for the CDR3 is TGTGCCAGCAGTCCCGCGACAGGGGCCGCTTCTAACTATGGCTACACCTTC.

This clonotype came up many times. V usage is TRBV24-1 and J usage is TRBJ2-1; 9 bases fit TRBD2. This CDR3 comprises 16 residues. Germline-derived CDR1 and CDR2 are KGHDR and SFDVKD. With V trimmed by 1 base and J by 4 bases, 4 bases remained unmatched. The CDR3 loop is CATSDFRTSGYNEQFF. Here the CDR3 DNA reads TGTGCCACCAGTGATTTCCGTACTAGCGGGTACAATGAGCAGTTCTTC.

This clonotype was seen many times. The rearrangement uses TRBV12-3 or TRBV12-4 and TRBJ2-5; no clear D gene. This CDR3 contains 11 residues. The germline V and J ends were trimmed by 6 bases and 4 bases, with 6 bases remaining between them. CDR3 residues: CASSLIETQYF. In DNA form, the CDR3 reads TGTGCCAGCAGCTTGATAGAGACCCAGTACTTC.